The TCR beta chain under discussion was sequenced for a study of T cell repertoires in cytomegalovirus infection. This clonotype has just one count. Its matching antigen is unknown. One base away lies a much larger clone, so this may be a sequencing read error. General study points: Predominance within the ex vivo response was attributable to HLA-C-restricted CMV-specific TCR beta clonotypes.

TCRdb re-called the reads with MiXCR, one entry per CDR3 protein. The sample includes about 740,000 distinct CDR3 sequences, about a third of them seen just once. The CDR3 has 15 residues. The germline V gene has CDR1 SGHVS and CDR2 FQNEAQ. Sequencing was carried out using PBMCs. The TCR sequence derives from a human donor in good health (CMV status not recorded). Some clones in this sample may be carry-over from other donors' samples. The rearrangement links TRBV7-8 to TRBJ1-5; a possible D gene is TRBD1 (6 bases). The CDR3 loop reads CASSVRWDNNQTQHF. In DNA, the CDR3 is TGTGCCAGCAGCGTAAGGTGGGACAACAATCAGACCCAGCATTTT. The complete variable domain, with remaining parts taken from reference TRBV7-8 and TRBJ1-5, reads GAGVSQSPRYKVAKRGQDVALRCDPISGHVSLFWYQQALGQGPEFLTYFQNEAQLDKSGLPSDRFFAERPEGSVSTLKIQRTQQEDSAVYLCASSVRWDNNQTQHFGDGTRLSIL.